A single sample is the source of the 18 T cell receptor beta chains below, sequenced in a study of glioma-infiltrating T cells. The iRepertoire nested amplicon-rescue multiplex PCR amplified TCR alpha and beta CDR3s from RNA. Each CDR3 protein gets one entry after TCRdb re-called the multiplex PCR reads with MiXCR. The sample yields around 190,000 distinct CDR3 sequences, approximately 30% seen once. The specimen was glioma tissue, nonneoplastic brain tissue, or PBMCs (not recorded which). Receptor source: a human donor with low-grade glioma or glioblastoma, undergoing nonglioma brain surgery, or in good health (not recorded which).

This clonotype came up many times. CDR3 loop: CASTTGGSENEQFF. Here the CDR3 DNA reads TGTGCCAGCACCACCGGAGGGTCCGAAAATGAGCAGTTCTTC. This rearrangement joins TRBV6-2 or TRBV6-3 to TRBJ2-1; possibly TRBD2 for D (6 bases). The CDR3 consists of 14 residues. Trimming shortened V by 7 bases and J by 7 bases, and 17 bases separated the two germline ends. CDR1 is MNHEY and CDR2 is SVGEGT in the germline V gene.

The sample holds many counts of this clonotype. The junction differs from germline at one of its ends, possibly a read error. The V and J genes are TRBV7-7 and TRBJ2-3; 10 nucleotides line up with TRBD2. The CDR3 loop spans 16 amino acids. CDR1 and CDR2 (germline): SSHAT, FNYEAQ (reference sequence). The CDR3 region has the DNA TGTGCTAGCAGCTTAAGCGGGAGGGGATCCACAGATACGCAGTATTTT. It encodes CASSLSGRGSTDTQYF.

About this clonotype: A much larger clone lies a single base off, so this may be a read error. The chain couples TRBV14 to TRBJ2-1; a possible D gene is TRBD2 (6 bases). CDR1 is SGHDN and CDR2 is FVKESK in the germline V gene. The CDR3 is made up of 15 amino acids. The V and J ends lost 2 bases and 10 bases respectively, with 18 bases between them. Here the CDR3 reads CASSQFVVAAGEQFF. The CDR3 nucleotides are TGTGCCAGCAGCCAATTTGTAGTAGCGGCAGGAGAGCAGTTCTTC.

This clonotype was seen many times. CDR3 in amino acids: CASNKLAGLNEQFF. For the CDR3, the DNA is TGTGCCAGCAATAAACTAGCGGGACTCAATGAGCAGTTCTTC. The J gene is TRBJ2-1, the V gene TRBV6-2 or TRBV6-3; TRBD2 matches at 10 bases. The trim removed 7 bases at V and 6 bases at J, leaving 6 bases unmatched. The CDR3 totals 14 residues. In germline, CDR1 is MNHEY, CDR2 SVGEGT.

This chain joins TRBV6-2 or TRBV6-3 and TRBJ2-7; maybe TRBD2 (5 bases). Germline V gene data show CDR1 as MNHEY and CDR2 as SVGEGT. Trimming left V 6 bases short and J 5 bases short, with 20 bases between. The CDR3 has 15 residues. The CDR3 region is CASRPLGLSYNEQYF. CDR3 DNA sequence: TGTGCCAGCAGGCCTCTAGGACTCTCCTACAACGAGCAGTACTTC.

There are many counts of this clonotype. The J gene is TRBJ2-7, the V gene TRBV20-1; TRBD2 is a possible D gene (6 bases). Deletions cut 3 bases from V and 0 bases from J, with 12 bases between. This CDR3 region has 14 residues. Per the germline V gene, CDR1 is DFQATT and CDR2 is SNEGSKA (reference sequence). In nucleotides, the CDR3 is TGCAGTGCTAGTAACCAGCGGGTCTCCTACGAGCAGTACTTC. Amino acids: CSASNQRVSYEQYF.

This sequence joins TRBV10-3 and TRBJ1-4; TRBD1 is a possible D gene (6 bases). Trimming left V 8 bases short and J 0 bases short, with 7 bases between. The CDR3 sequence is 13 residues long. CDR1 and CDR2 (germline): ENHRY, SYGVKD. DNA for the CDR3: TGTGCCATCCGACAGGCAACTAATGAAAAACTGTTTTTT. This translates into CAIRQATNEKLFF.

Worth noting for this clonotype: A much larger clone lies one base from this, so it may be a read error. The genes are TRBV20-1 and TRBJ2-5, with 7 bases fitting TRBD2. CDR3 length equals 13 residues. Germline V lookup: CDR1 DFQATT, CDR2 SNEGSKA (reference sequence). CDR3 bases: TGCAGTGCTACATCCCCGGGGGGAGAGGCCCAGTACTTC. This encodes CSATSPGGEAQYF.

The table lists this clonotype with a few counts. The CDR3 sequence: CSVDTLTGIGVRGYTF. The CDR3 DNA follows: TGCAGCGTTGACACCCTAACAGGGATAGGCGTTCGTGGCTACACCTTC. The chain combines TRBV29-1 with TRBJ1-2, with a tentative D call TRBD1 (6 bases). Germline lookup yields CDR1 SQVTM and CDR2 ANQGSEA. The V end was cut by 3 bases, the J end by 7 bases, with 24 bases between. The CDR3 sequence is 16 residues long. Drawing the rest from reference TRBV29-1 and TRBJ1-2, the complete variable domain is SAVISQKPSRDICQRGTSLTIQCQVDSQVTMMFWYRQQPGQSLTLIATANQGSEATYESGFVIDKFPISRPNLTFSTLTVSNMSPEDSSIYLCSVDTLTGIGVRGYTFGSGTRLTVV.

There are many counts of this clonotype. The rearrangement uses TRBV28 and TRBJ1-1; a weak D match, TRBD1 (6 bases). The V gene lost 9 bases and the J gene lost 3 bases, with 17 bases spanning the gap. Germline CDR1 MDHEN, CDR2 SYDVKM. CDR3 length equals 14 residues. CDR3 sequence reads: CASLSWGADTEAFF. In DNA form, the CDR3 reads TGTGCCAGTTTATCGTGGGGGGCGGACACTGAAGCTTTCTTT.

The sample holds many counts of this clonotype. The V call is TRBV7-6, the J call TRBJ2-7; the D gene is possibly TRBD2 (6 bases). Germline V lookup: CDR1 SGHVS, CDR2 FNYEAQ. V lost 5 bases to trimming and J lost 0 bases, with 17 bases between them. CDR3 length: 16 residues. The CDR3 reads CASSPGGRGLSYEQYF. The CDR3 DNA follows: TGTGCCAGCAGCCCGGGCGGGCGGGGACTCTCCTACGAGCAGTACTTC.

Ten or more counts support this clonotype. J is TRBJ2-7 and V is TRBV20-1; 10 bases are shared with TRBD2. Germline V gene data show CDR1 as DFQATT and CDR2 as SNEGSKA (reference sequence). V shed 2 bases and J 3 bases; nucleotides not matched to a gene: 4. The CDR3 runs 14 residues. The CDR3 DNA is TGCAGTGCTAGACCGACTAGCGGGTACTACGAGCAGTACTTC. Amino acids: CSARPTSGYYEQYF.

This clonotype was seen repeatedly, ten times or more. The V gene is TRBV28, the J gene TRBJ1-1, with 8 bases that match TRBD1. CDR1 and CDR2 (germline): MDHEN, SYDVKM. J lost 1 base, V lost 2 bases, and 9 bases had no gene match. The CDR3 has 17 amino acids. The DNA for the CDR3 is TGTGCCAGCAGTTTACCGAGTCCCGGGACAGGGAACACTGAAGCTTTCTTT. It codes for CASSLPSPGTGNTEAFF.

Points on this clonotype: This could be a read error, since a much larger clone is one nucleotide away. The chain combines TRBV4-3 with TRBJ1-5; D is perhaps TRBD1 (6 bases). Trimming cost V 4 bases and J 4 bases, with 17 bases left between them. The CDR3 sequence is 16 residues long. Germline V gene sequence: CDR1 LGHNA, CDR2 YSLEER. The CDR3 here is CASSRDRGGLNQPQHF. The CDR3 DNA reads TGCGCCAGCAGCCGAGATAGGGGGGGCCTTAATCAGCCCCAGCATTTT.

This clonotype was seen a handful of times. The chain is built from TRBV20-1 and TRBJ2-2, with 10 positions matching TRBD2. After removal of 1 base from V and 6 bases from J, the junction contained 8 bases not matched to a gene. CDR1 is DFQATT and CDR2 is SNEGSKA in the germline V gene (reference sequence). The CDR3 covers 16 residues. CDR3 residues: CSARVAAGGVSGELFF. CDR3 DNA: TGCAGTGCTAGAGTTGCAGCGGGAGGGGTATCCGGGGAGCTGTTTTTT.

The chain has TRBV12-3 or TRBV12-4 and TRBJ2-3, with TRBD2 matching over 12 bases. V dropped 5 bases and J dropped 0; count of bases not matched to a gene: 9. The CDR3 runs to 18 residues. The CDR3 coding sequence is TGTGCCAGCAGTCCGACGGGGGGGACTAGCGGGAGCACAGATACGCAGTATTTT. Translation: CASSPTGGTSGSTDTQYF.

This clonotype showed up many times. The rearrangement uses TRBV4-1 and TRBJ2-3; D not certain. The CDR3 is 12 amino acids. The V end was cut by 0 bases, the J end by 11 bases, with 9 bases between. The germline gives CDR1 MGHRA, CDR2 YSYEKL. The CDR3 loop reads CASSQDPSWQYF. DNA of the CDR3: TGCGCCAGCAGCCAAGACCCTAGTTGGCAGTATTTT.

The chain has TRBV6-2 or TRBV6-3 and TRBJ2-1; 8 nucleotides agree with TRBD2. Germline-derived CDR1 and CDR2 are MNHEY and SVGEGT. The CDR3 length is 14 residues. V was clipped by 6 bases and J by 4 bases; unmatched bases: 5. This CDR3 reads CASRGLEIYNEQFF. The CDR3 DNA follows: TGTGCCAGCAGGGGACTAGAAATATACAATGAGCAGTTCTTC.